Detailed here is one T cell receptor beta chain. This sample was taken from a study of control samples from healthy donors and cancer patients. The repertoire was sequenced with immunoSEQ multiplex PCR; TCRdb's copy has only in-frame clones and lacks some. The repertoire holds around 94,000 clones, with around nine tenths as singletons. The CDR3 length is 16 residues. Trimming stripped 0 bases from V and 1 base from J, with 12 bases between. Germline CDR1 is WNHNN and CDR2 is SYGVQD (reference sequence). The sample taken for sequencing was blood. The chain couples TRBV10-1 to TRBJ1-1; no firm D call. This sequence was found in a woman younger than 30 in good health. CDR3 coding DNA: TGCGCCAGCAGTGAGTCCTCGGCCCCGGGGAACACTGAAGCTTTCTTT. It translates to CASSESSAPGNTEAFF.